Listed below are T cell receptor beta chains from one sample, sequenced in a study of blood T cells in healthy people across ages. TCRdb re-called the 5' RACE reads through MiXCR, storing one row per CDR3 protein. The sample carries 550,000 to 600,000 distinct CDR3 sequences, 25% to 30% recorded once. Sequencing used blood. All receptors derive from a woman in her 70s in good health. Both conserved end residues are part of each CDR3. D genes are given only for firm matches. For some rows the clone size is stated as once, few or many, or as a class when expanded; others skip it.

j_gene,abundance,v_gene,d_gene,CDR3nt,CDR3aa
TRBJ1-4,NA,TRBV27,NA,TGTGCCAGCAGCCAAAGACCCTACGGTAGTGAAAAACTGTTTTTT,CASSQRPYGSEKLFF
TRBJ1-4,NA,TRBV7-6,TRBD1,TGTGCCAGCAGCTTAGTGGATGGCGGACAGGGCGGTAAACTGTTTTTT,CASSLVDGGQGGKLFF
TRBJ1-2,NA,TRBV11-2,TRBD1,TGTGCCAGCAGTTCCACTGGGACAGGGCTGTACTATGGCTACACCTTC,CASSSTGTGLYYGYTF
TRBJ1-2,NA,TRBV10-3,NA,TGTGCCATCAGTGAGTCGGGACAATACTATGGCTACACCTTC,CAISESGQYYGYTF
TRBJ2-5,many,TRBV6-5,NA,TGTGCCAGCAGACCCATAGGACGCTTCCAAGAGACCCAGTACTTC,CASRPIGRFQETQYF
TRBJ1-2,NA,TRBV5-6,NA,TGTGCCAGCAGCGGCAGGGGTCGGCTGAGCTACACCTTC,CASSGRGRLSYTF
TRBJ1-5,NA,TRBV5-5,TRBD1,TGTGCCAGCAGCTTGGTTCGGACAGGGGGCCAGTCTTTGCATCAGCCCCAGCATTTT,CASSLVRTGGQSLHQPQHF
TRBJ2-1,few,TRBV10-3,NA,TGTGCCATCAGTGAATGGGAAATGGCCAATGAGCAGTTCTTC,CAISEWEMANEQFF
TRBJ1-2,NA,TRBV20-1,TRBD1,TGCAGTGCTAGAGATTTTGGGACAGACAACTATGGCTACACCTTC,CSARDFGTDNYGYTF
TRBJ2-6,few,TRBV9,NA,TGTGCCAGCAGCGCGTACTCTGGGGCCAACGTCCTGACTTTC,CASSAYSGANVLTF
TRBJ1-4,NA,TRBV10-3,NA,TGTGCCGCCAAAAAGGGGGGTGGTCCAACTAATGAAAAACTGTTTTTT,CAAKKGGGPTNEKLFF
TRBJ2-7,few,TRBV10-3,NA,TGTGCCATCAGTAGACTATCGGGGAACTACGAGCAGTACTTC,CAISRLSGNYEQYF
TRBJ1-1,few,TRBV9,NA,TGTGCCAGCAGCCCAGCGTTTCAGAATACTGAAGCTTTCTTT,CASSPAFQNTEAFF
TRBJ1-3,few,TRBV3-1,NA,TGTGCCAGCAGCCAAGATGCAGGGGCTGGAAACACCATATATTTT,CASSQDAGAGNTIYF
TRBJ1-2,NA,TRBV9,NA,TGTGCCAGCAGCGTTCCTAAGGAGGGCAAGAGTTATGGCTACACCTTC,CASSVPKEGKSYGYTF
TRBJ2-5,few,TRBV29-1,NA,TGCAGCGTTGAACCCGGGAGCTTAGAGACCCAGTACTTC,CSVEPGSLETQYF
TRBJ1-5,NA,TRBV24-1,TRBD1,TGTGCCACCAGCTCCGGGACAGAAAATCAGCCCCAGCATTTT,CATSSGTENQPQHF
TRBJ2-3,NA,TRBV7-8,NA,TGTGCCAGCAGCTTACGTGAGGGCACAGATACGCAGTATTTT,CASSLREGTDTQYF
TRBJ2-5,NA,TRBV7-2,NA,TGTGCCAGCAGCTTTAGAAGAGAATCGCAGTACTTC,CASSFRRESQYF
TRBJ2-3,NA,TRBV5-1,TRBD2,TGCGCCAGCAGCTTGGCCCCAGCGGGGACTAGCACAGATACGCAGTATTTT,CASSLAPAGTSTDTQYF
TRBJ1-5,few,TRBV4-1,TRBD1,TGCGCCAGCAGCCAAGCTCTGACAGGGGATAGCAATCAGCCCCAGCATTTT,CASSQALTGDSNQPQHF
TRBJ1-2,NA,TRBV20-1,NA,TGCAGTGTTTCGACAGGAGTCTATGGCTACACCTTC,CSVSTGVYGYTF
TRBJ1-4,few,TRBV27,NA,TGTGCCAGCAGTTCCACAGTTGTGAAACTGTTTTTT,CASSSTVVKLFF
TRBJ2-3,few,TRBV20-1,TRBD1,TGCAGTGCTAGAGCCGGGACAGGGCCCACAGATACGCAGTATTTT,CSARAGTGPTDTQYF
TRBJ2-5,NA,TRBV2,TRBD1,TGTGCCAGCAACAAGGGGGCGGAGACCCAGTACTTC,CASNKGAETQYF
TRBJ2-7,NA,TRBV28,NA,TGTGCCAGCAGTTTCGGGCAGGGATCCACTTACGAGCAGTACTTC,CASSFGQGSTYEQYF
TRBJ1-2,few,TRBV10-3,NA,TGTGCCATCAGTGAGGGGGCGTGGGCCGTCGGAGACACCTTC,CAISEGAWAVGDTF
TRBJ2-2,once,TRBV6-5,TRBD2,TGTGCCAGCAGTTACTCGAAAGCTAGCGGGGCCAACACCGGGGAGCTGTTTTTT,CASSYSKASGANTGELFF
TRBJ2-2,NA,TRBV7-2,NA,TGTGCCAGCAGCCCGCCGGGAACCGGGGAGCTGTTTTTT,CASSPPGTGELFF
TRBJ1-2,few,TRBV19,NA,TGTGCCAGTAGTATGTGGGGCCGTGACTATGGCTACACCTTC,CASSMWGRDYGYTF
TRBJ1-2,NA,TRBV5-1,TRBD1,TGCGCCAGCAGCTTGGCCCGGGACAGCGGGGGCTACACCTTC,CASSLARDSGGYTF
TRBJ2-1,NA,TRBV7-3,TRBD2,TGTGCCAGCAGCCCTCAGACTAGCGGGGCGGGTAATGAGCAGTTCTTC,CASSPQTSGAGNEQFF